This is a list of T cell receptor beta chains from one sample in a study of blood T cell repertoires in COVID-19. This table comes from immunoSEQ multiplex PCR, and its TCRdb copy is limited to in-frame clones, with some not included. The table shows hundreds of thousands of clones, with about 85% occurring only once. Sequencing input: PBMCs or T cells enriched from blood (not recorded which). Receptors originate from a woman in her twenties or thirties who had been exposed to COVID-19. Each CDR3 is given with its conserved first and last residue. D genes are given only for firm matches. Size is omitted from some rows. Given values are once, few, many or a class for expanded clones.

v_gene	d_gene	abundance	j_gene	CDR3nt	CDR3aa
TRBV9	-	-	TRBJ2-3	TGTGCCAGCAGCCCCTTGGGGGGGCCTAGCACAGATACGCAGTATTTT	CASSPLGGPSTDTQYF
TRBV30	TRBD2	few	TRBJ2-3	TGTGCCTGGAGTTATCGAGCGGGGACCACAGATACGCAGTATTTT	CAWSYRAGTTDTQYF
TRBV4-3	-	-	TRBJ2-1	TGCGCCAGCAGCCAAGACCCAGGGCCCTCCTACAATGAGCAGTTCTTC	CASSQDPGPSYNEQFF
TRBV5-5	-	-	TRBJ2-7	TGTGCCAGCGCACCCGACTCAGGGGCATCCTACGAGCAGTACTTC	CASAPDSGASYEQYF
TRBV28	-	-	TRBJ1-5	TGTGCCAGCAGAAACACGGGTGGCAATCAGCCCCAGCATTTT	CASRNTGGNQPQHF
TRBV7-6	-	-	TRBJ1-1	TGTGCCAGCAGGGGTTTTTCCCAACGTGGGGGGGACACTGAAGCTTTCTTT	CASRGFSQRGGDTEAFF
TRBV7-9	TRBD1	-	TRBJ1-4	TGTGCCAGCAGCTTAGGACAGGGAGTCGTAAAACTGTTTTTT	CASSLGQGVVKLFF
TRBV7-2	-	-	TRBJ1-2	TGTGCCAGCAGCCAATCCAGGGGTAGTGGCTACACCTTC	CASSQSRGSGYTF
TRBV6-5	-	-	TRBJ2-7	TGTGCCAGCAGCGCCGCAGGATCCTACGAGCAGTACTTC	CASSAAGSYEQYF
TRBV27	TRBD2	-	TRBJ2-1	TGTGCCAGTACTAGCGGGGGCTCCTACAATGAGCAGTTCTTC	CASTSGGSYNEQFF